The 21 T cell receptor beta chains below all came from one sample that was sequenced in a study of T cells in Graves' hyperthyroidism and ophthalmopathy. RNA transcripts were the template for amplifying TCR beta CDR3 regions. In the first-round RT-PCR of the TCR CDR3, the HTBI primer set was used. TCRdb reprocessed the multiplex PCR reads via MiXCR and lists one record per CDR3 protein. The sample includes hundreds of thousands of distinct CDR3 sequences, approximately 15% of them seen just once. Material: blood. The receptors were gathered from a woman aged 18-30 years with Graves' hyperthyroidism.

This clonotype was detected many times. This chain joins TRBV13 and TRBJ2-7, with D unresolved. Germline values: CDR1 PRHDT, CDR2 FYEKMQ (reference sequence). V was clipped by 0 bases and J by 2 bases, with 8 bases between them. There are 14 residues in the CDR3. Written as DNA, the CDR3 is TGTGCCAGCAGCTTAGGTAGGCCAGCCTACGAGCAGTACTTC. Protein sequence: CASSLGRPAYEQYF.

The CDR3: CASSLRDLTNEKLFF. The CDR3 DNA is TGTGCCAGCAGCTTGAGGGACTTAACTAATGAAAAACTGTTTTTT. The V call is TRBV5-8, the J call TRBJ1-4, with D possibly matching TRBD1 (5 bases). The CDR3 length is 15 residues. The germline CDR1 and CDR2 sequences are SGHTS and YDEGEE. Trimming left V 1 base short and J 1 base short, with 8 bases between.

In this sample, this clonotype turned up many times. The chain couples TRBV11-2 to TRBJ2-7, with 7 bases identical to TRBD2. The V gene's germline CDR1 is SGHAT and CDR2 FQNNGV. CDR3 size: 17 residues. After removal of 3 bases from V and 3 bases from J, the junction contained 14 bases not matched to a gene. The CDR3 sequence: CASSFSVGSGRLYEQYF. The CDR3 DNA reads TGTGCCAGCAGCTTTAGTGTTGGTAGCGGGCGACTCTACGAGCAGTACTTC.

The chain uses TRBV9 and TRBJ2-2; 9 bases are a match to TRBD2. Germline CDR1 SGDLS, CDR2 YYNGEE. The junction had 10 bases not matched to a gene; V was cut back by 0 bases and J by 7 bases. This CDR3 is built from 17 residues. The CDR3 sequence is CASSVGASGNLDGELFF. DNA for the CDR3: TGTGCCAGCAGCGTAGGTGCTAGCGGGAATTTGGACGGGGAGCTGTTTTTT.

Turning to this clonotype: A read error may explain this, as a much larger clone is one base away. The V and J genes are TRBV27 and TRBJ1-1; the D is unclear. Germline-derived CDR1 and CDR2 are MNHEY and SMNVEV (reference sequence). V lost 6 bases, J lost 1 base, and 12 bases lay in between. The CDR3 sequence is 14 residues long. CDR3 protein: CASSSPPANTEAFF. For the CDR3, the DNA is TGTGCCAGCAGCTCCCCTCCAGCGAACACTGAAGCTTTCTTT.

The genes are TRBV18 and TRBJ1-6; no reliable D call. Trimming cost V 2 bases and J 8 bases, with 13 bases left between them. Germline V gene sequence: CDR1 KGHSH, CDR2 LQKENI. The CDR3 runs to 15 residues. CDR3 sequence: CASSPVRGRDSPLHF. CDR3 DNA sequence: TGTGCCAGCTCACCAGTACGGGGTAGAGATTCACCCCTCCACTTT.

This clonotype was seen repeatedly, ten times or more. The chain is built from TRBV5-1 and TRBJ1-1, with 7 bases that match TRBD1. Per the germline V gene, CDR1 is SGHRS and CDR2 is YFSETQ. The V gene end was trimmed by 4 bases and the J gene end by 4 bases; junction bases not matched to a gene: 13. The CDR3 consists of 16 residues. The CDR3 sequence: CASSLPPPQGSTEAFF. CDR3 nucleotides: TGCGCCAGCAGCCTTCCCCCCCCACAGGGGAGCACTGAAGCTTTCTTT. The full variable domain, its missing parts supplied by reference TRBV5-1 and TRBJ1-1, is KAGVTQTPRYLIKTRGQQVTLSCSPISGHRSVSWYQQTPGQGLQFLFEYFSETQRNKGNFPGRFSGRQFSNSRSEMNVSTLELGDSALYLCASSLPPPQGSTEAFFGQGTRLTVV.

This clonotype occurred many times. The chain couples TRBV20-1 to TRBJ2-5; TRBD1 matches 7 bases. This CDR3 has 14 amino acids. Per the germline V gene, CDR1 is DFQATT and CDR2 is SNEGSKA (reference sequence). Germline trimming cut 3 bases from V and 5 bases from J; bases unmatched to any gene: 9. The CDR3 bases are TGCAGTGCTAGCCTAAAGAGGGGGCGGGAGACCCAGTACTTC. Residues: CSASLKRGRETQYF.

Concerning this clonotype: This clone may be a read error of a much larger clone one base away. The V call is TRBV6-1, the J call TRBJ1-1; tentative D call: TRBD1 (5 bases). There are 14 residues in the CDR3. Per the germline V gene, CDR1 is MNHNS and CDR2 is SASEGT. CDR3 sequence: CASLRWRGDTEALF. The CDR3 DNA reads TGTGCCAGCTTGAGGTGGAGGGGAGACACTGAAGCTCTCTTT.

The gene calls are TRBV3-1 and TRBJ2-2; D is unresolved. V lost 1 base and J 7 bases, leaving 10 bases between the germline ends. In germline, CDR1 is LGHDT, CDR2 YNNKEL (reference sequence). CDR3 length equals 14 residues. This chain's CDR3 is CASSQGRAIGELFF. CDR3 bases: TGTGCCAGCAGCCAAGGACGGGCCATCGGGGAGCTGTTTTTT.

This rearrangement joins TRBV9 to TRBJ2-2; 8 bases fit TRBD1. Germline values: CDR1 SGDLS, CDR2 YYNGEE. V dropped 3 bases and J dropped 1; count of bases not matched to a gene: 2. This CDR3 has 15 residues. CDR3 protein: CASSGGQVNTGELFF. The CDR3 DNA follows: TGTGCCAGCAGCGGGGGACAGGTGAACACCGGGGAGCTGTTTTTT.

CDR3 nucleotide sequence: TGTGCCAGTACCCCCCCCGAGATAACCGGGGAGCTGTTTTTT. Its translation: CASTPPEITGELFF. The rearrangement links TRBV19 to TRBJ2-2; no clear D. The length of the CDR3 is 14 residues. Per germline, CDR1 LNHDA and CDR2 SQIVND (reference sequence). Trimming took off 7 bases at V and 5 bases at J, with 14 bases between the two ends.

This clonotype was picked up a small number of times. The chain has TRBV30 and TRBJ1-1, with 10 bases identical to TRBD1. V lost 8 bases, J lost 0 bases, and 0 bases stayed unmatched. This CDR3 region has 12 residues. Looked up from germline, CDR1 is GTSNPN and CDR2 is SVGIG (reference sequence). The CDR3 DNA is TGTGCCGGGACAGGGGTGAACACTGAAGCTTTCTTT. Amino acids: CAGTGVNTEAFF.

In this sample, this clonotype turned up many times. The chain is built from TRBV5-1 and TRBJ1-1; a weak D match, TRBD1 (5 bases). The CDR3 contains 16 residues. Germline assignment: CDR1 SGHRS and CDR2 YFSETQ. Trimming left V 4 bases short and J 0 bases short, with 16 bases between. The CDR3 nucleotides are TGCGCCAGCAGCCATTCGCCGGGACGGATGAACACTGAAGCTTTCTTT. Translation: CASSHSPGRMNTEAFF.

This clonotype was recorded many times. The chain has TRBV2 and TRBJ1-1; unclear D gene. Germline values: CDR1 SNHLY, CDR2 FYNNEI. This CDR3 is built from 13 residues. The V end lost 6 bases, the J end lost 4 bases, and 12 bases lay between the germline ends. Here the CDR3 DNA reads TGTGCCAGCAGCCCGACGCGGGGCACTGAAGCTTTCTTT. Its protein is CASSPTRGTEAFF.

This sequence joins TRBV29-1 and TRBJ2-5; possible D gene TRBD2, 6 bases. V shed 6 bases and J shed 6 bases, with 17 bases lying between them. Germline values: CDR1 SQVTM, CDR2 ANQGSEA. The CDR3 totals 13 residues. The CDR3 loop reads CSVEGWGFQTQYF. The CDR3 DNA is TGCAGCGTGGAGGGGTGGGGGTTCCAGACCCAGTACTTC.

The sample holds many counts of this clonotype. V gene TRBV7-9 combines with J gene TRBJ2-1; D is perhaps TRBD1 or TRBD2 (5 bases each). V was cut by 1 base and J by 7 bases, with 8 bases left in between. Germline CDR1 SEHNR, CDR2 FQNEAQ (reference sequence). The CDR3 spans 13 residues. The CDR3 loop is CASSLGGVNEQFF. The CDR3 nucleotides are TGTGCCAGCAGCTTAGGAGGGGTTAATGAGCAGTTCTTC.

This clonotype has at least ten counts. The chain employs TRBV5-6 and TRBJ2-1, with 14 positions matching TRBD2. Germline V gene lookup returns CDR1 SGHDT and CDR2 YYEEEE. The trim removed 4 bases at V and 1 base at J, leaving 4 bases unmatched. This CDR3 region has 17 residues. The CDR3 nucleotides read TGTGCCAGCAGCCGGGGGACTAGCGGGAGTTCCTACAATGAGCAGTTCTTC. Its protein is CASSRGTSGSSYNEQFF.

At least ten counts were recorded for this clonotype. V and J are TRBV20-1 and TRBJ2-3; tentative D call: TRBD1 (6 bases). V was shortened by 3 bases and J by 2 bases, with 18 bases between the two germline ends. This CDR3 has 16 residues. CDR1 is DFQATT and CDR2 is SNEGSKA in the germline V gene (reference sequence). DNA for the CDR3: TGCAGTGCTAGGTGGGGGCCTGACCCCACCACAGATACGCAGTATTTT. It encodes CSARWGPDPTTDTQYF.

There are a few counts of this clonotype. The chain is built from TRBV2 and TRBJ2-3, with 7 positions matching TRBD1. The CDR3 contains 14 residues. Germline lookup yields CDR1 SNHLY and CDR2 FYNNEI. Trimming took 8 bases from V and 3 from J; bases not matched to a gene: 8. CDR3 protein: CASFSTGVTDTQYF. DNA of the CDR3: TGTGCCAGCTTTAGCACAGGGGTGACAGATACGCAGTATTTT. The full variable domain, in which reference TRBV2 and TRBJ2-3 provide the parts outside the CDR3, is EPEVTQTPSHQVTQMGQEVILRCVPISNHLYFYWYRQILGQKVEFLVSFYNNEISEKSEIFDDQFSVERPDGSNFTLKIRSTKLEDSAMYFCASFSTGVTDTQYFGPGTRLTVL.

This clonotype was detected ten times or more. This chain uses TRBV2 with TRBJ2-7; D possibly corresponds to TRBD2 (6 bases). The CDR3 extends over 13 amino acids. Germline V CDR1 and CDR2: SNHLY, FYNNEI. V dropped 10 bases and J dropped 5 bases, with 18 bases sitting between them. The DNA of the CDR3 is TGTGCCACCGCGGGGCGGGCCTGGAACGAGCAGTACTTC. Translation gives CATAGRAWNEQYF.